This TCR beta chain was identified during a study of vaccination effects on CD4 cells after COVID-19. Study background: At 16 days and one week before vaccination, a couple of convalescent patients gave samples.

Germline CDR1 reads DFQATT; CDR2 reads SNEGSKA (reference sequence). Germline trimming cut 5 bases from V and 9 bases from J; bases unmatched to any gene: 4. The CDR3 is 11 amino acids. The method was immunoSEQ multiplex PCR; TCRdb's version includes in-frame clones alone and lacks a portion of them. The sample holds under 70,000 clones, 75% to 85% seen once. Antigen-specific CD4+ T cells expanded by the ViraFEST assay with viral peptide pools were then sequenced. Once cultured for approximately ten days, the cells underwent separation to obtain CD4+ T cells. SARS-CoV-2 infected the person between March and December 2020, as confirmed by PCR. Half the medium was replaced with IL-2 medium on days 3 and 7. General study results and limits: At late timepoints after vaccination, vaccine- and infection-induced clones shrank markedly.

In the case of this clone: The antigen is undetermined.

The receptor comes from a human donor who had a prior SARS-CoV-2 infection. J is TRBJ2-1 and V is TRBV20-1; 7 bases map to TRBD2. Sequenced here: CD4+ T cells from PBMCs cultured with HIV peptides, sampled before COVID-19 vaccination. The subset denotes: HIV-1 Nef peptide pool negative control/reference culture. The CDR3 DNA sequence: TGCAGTGCTGCGACTAGCTTTGAGCAGTTCTTC. Encoded protein: CSAATSFEQFF.